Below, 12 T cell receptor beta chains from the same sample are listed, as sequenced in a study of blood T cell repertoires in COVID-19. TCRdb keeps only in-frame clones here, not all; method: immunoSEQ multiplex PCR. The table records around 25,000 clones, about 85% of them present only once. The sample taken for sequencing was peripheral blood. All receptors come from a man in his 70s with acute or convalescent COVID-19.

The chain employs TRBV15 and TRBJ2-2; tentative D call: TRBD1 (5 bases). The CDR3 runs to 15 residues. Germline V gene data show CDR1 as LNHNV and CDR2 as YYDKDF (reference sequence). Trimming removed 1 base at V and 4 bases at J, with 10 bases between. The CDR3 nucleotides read TGTGCCACCAGCAGAGTTCAGGGTGGCACCGGGGAGCTGTTTTTT. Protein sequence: CATSRVQGGTGELFF. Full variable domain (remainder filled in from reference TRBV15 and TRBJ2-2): DAMVIQNPRYQVTQFGKPVTLSCSQTLNHNVMYWYQQKSSQAPKLLFHYYDKDFNNEADTPDNFQSRRPNTSFCFLDIRSPGLGDTAMYLCATSRVQGGTGELFFGEGSRLTVL.

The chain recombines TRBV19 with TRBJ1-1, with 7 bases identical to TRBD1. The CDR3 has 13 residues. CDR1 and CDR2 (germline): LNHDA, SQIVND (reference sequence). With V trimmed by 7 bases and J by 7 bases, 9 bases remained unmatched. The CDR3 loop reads CASTRYRDSEAFF. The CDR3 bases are TGTGCCAGTACTAGATACCGGGACAGTGAAGCTTTCTTT.

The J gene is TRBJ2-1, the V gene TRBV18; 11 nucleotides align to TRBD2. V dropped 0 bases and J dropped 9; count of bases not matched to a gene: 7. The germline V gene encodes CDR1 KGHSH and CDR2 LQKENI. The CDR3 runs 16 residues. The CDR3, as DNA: TGTGCCAGCTCACCACCTAGCGGGAGGGCCCACGGTGAGCAGTTCTTC. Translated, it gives CASSPPSGRAHGEQFF.

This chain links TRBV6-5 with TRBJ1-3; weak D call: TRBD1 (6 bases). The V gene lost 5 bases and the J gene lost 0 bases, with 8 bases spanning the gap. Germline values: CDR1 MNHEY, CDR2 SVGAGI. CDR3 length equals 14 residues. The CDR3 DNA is TGTGCCAGCAGTCAGGGGCTCTCTGGAAACACCATATATTTT. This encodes CASSQGLSGNTIYF.

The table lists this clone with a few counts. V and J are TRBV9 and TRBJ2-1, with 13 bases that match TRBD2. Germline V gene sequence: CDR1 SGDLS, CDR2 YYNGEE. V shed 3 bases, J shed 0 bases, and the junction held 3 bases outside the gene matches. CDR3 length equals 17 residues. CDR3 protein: CASSAGLAGFSYNEQFF. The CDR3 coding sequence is TGTGCCAGCAGCGCGGGACTAGCGGGATTCTCCTACAATGAGCAGTTCTTC.

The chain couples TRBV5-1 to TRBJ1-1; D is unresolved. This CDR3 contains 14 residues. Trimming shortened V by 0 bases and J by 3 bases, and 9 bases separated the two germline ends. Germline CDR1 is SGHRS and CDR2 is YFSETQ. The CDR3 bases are TGCGCCAGCAGCTTGGGCAGGCGGGACACTGAAGCTTTCTTT. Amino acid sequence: CASSLGRRDTEAFF.

This CDR3 is CASSYSRNEQFF. CDR3 sequence (DNA): TGTGCCAGCAGTTACTCGCGGAATGAGCAGTTCTTC. The gene calls are TRBV6-5 and TRBJ2-1, with D hard to call. From germline, CDR1 is MNHEY and CDR2 SVGAGI. This CDR3 comprises 12 residues. Trimming cost V 0 bases and J 7 bases, with 4 bases left between them.

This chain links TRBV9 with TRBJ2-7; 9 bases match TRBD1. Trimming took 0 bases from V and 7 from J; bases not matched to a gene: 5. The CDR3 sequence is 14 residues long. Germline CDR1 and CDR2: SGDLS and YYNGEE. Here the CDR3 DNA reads TGTGCCAGCAGCGTAGAGGACAGGGGAAGGGAGCAGTACTTC. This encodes CASSVEDRGREQYF.

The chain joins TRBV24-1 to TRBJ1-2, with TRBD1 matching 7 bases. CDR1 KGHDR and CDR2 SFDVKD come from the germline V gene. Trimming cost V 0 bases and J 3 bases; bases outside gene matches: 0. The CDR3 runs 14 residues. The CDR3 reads CATSDLDRDYGYTF. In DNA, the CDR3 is TGTGCCACCAGTGATTTGGACAGGGACTATGGCTACACCTTC.

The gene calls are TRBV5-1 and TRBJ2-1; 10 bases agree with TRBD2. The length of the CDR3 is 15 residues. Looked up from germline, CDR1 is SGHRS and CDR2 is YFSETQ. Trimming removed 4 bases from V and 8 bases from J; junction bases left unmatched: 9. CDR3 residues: CASSLPSGSNDEQFF. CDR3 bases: TGCGCCAGCAGCCTCCCTAGCGGGAGTAACGATGAGCAGTTCTTC. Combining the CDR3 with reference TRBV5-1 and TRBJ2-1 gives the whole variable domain KAGVTQTPRYLIKTRGQQVTLSCSPISGHRSVSWYQQTPGQGLQFLFEYFSETQRNKGNFPGRFSGRQFSNSRSEMNVSTLELGDSALYLCASSLPSGSNDEQFFGPGTRLTVL.

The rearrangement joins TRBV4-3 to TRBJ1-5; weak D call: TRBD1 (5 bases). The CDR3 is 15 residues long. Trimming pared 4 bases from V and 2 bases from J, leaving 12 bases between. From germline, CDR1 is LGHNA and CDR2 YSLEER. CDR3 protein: CASSPGGVRNQPQHF. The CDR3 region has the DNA TGCGCCAGCAGCCCCGGGGGGGTCCGCAATCAGCCCCAGCATTTT.

In nucleotides, the CDR3 is TGTGCCAGCAGCTCGCGACAGGGGGTTGGAGAGACCCAGTACTTC. Protein product: CASSSRQGVGETQYF. This chain joins TRBV5-6 and TRBJ2-5; 9 bases are a match to TRBD1. Per germline, CDR1 SGHDT and CDR2 YYEEEE. The CDR3 has 15 amino acids. Trimming removed 3 bases from V and 4 bases from J; junction bases left unmatched: 7. The entire variable domain, with the rest obtained from reference TRBV5-6 and TRBJ2-5, is as follows: DAGVTQSPTHLIKTRGQQVTLRCSPKSGHDTVSWYQQALGQGPQFIFQYYEEEERQRGNFPDRFSGHQFPNYSSELNVNALLLGDSALYLCASSSRQGVGETQYFGPGTRLLVL.